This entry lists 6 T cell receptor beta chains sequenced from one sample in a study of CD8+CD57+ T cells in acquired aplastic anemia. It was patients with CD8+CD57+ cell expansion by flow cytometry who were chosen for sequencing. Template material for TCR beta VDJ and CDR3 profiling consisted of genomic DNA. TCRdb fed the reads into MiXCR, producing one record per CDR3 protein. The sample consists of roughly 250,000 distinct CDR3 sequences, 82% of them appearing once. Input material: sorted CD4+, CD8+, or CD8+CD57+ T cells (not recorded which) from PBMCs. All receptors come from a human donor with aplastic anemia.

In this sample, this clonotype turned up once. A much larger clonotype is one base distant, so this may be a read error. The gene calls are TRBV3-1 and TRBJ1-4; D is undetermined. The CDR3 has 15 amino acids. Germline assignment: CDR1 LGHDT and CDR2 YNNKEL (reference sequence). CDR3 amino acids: CASSPIFGTNEKLLF. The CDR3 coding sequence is TGTGCCAGCAGCCCCATTTTTGGAACTAATGAAAAACTGCTTTTT.

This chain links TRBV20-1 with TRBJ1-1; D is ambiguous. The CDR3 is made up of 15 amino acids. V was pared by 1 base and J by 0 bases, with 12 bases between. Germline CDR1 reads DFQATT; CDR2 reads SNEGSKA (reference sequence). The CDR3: CSARGTDPMNTEAFF. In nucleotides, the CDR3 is TGCAGTGCTAGAGGGACGGATCCAATGAACACTGAAGCTTTCTTT.

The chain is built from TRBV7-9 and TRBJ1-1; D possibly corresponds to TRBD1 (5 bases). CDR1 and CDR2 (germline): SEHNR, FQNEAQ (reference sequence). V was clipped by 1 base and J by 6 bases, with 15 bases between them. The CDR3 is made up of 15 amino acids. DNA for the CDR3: TGTGCCAGCAGCTTAGATCTGACAGAGCTGTCTGAAGCTTTCTTT. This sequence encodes CASSLDLTELSEAFF.

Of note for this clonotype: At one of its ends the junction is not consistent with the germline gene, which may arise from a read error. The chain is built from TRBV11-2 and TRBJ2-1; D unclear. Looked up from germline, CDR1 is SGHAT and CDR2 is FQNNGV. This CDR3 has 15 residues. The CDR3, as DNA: TGCGCCAGCAGCTTAGGAGTACCATTCTATAATGAGCAGTTCTTC. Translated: CASSLGVPFYNEQFF.

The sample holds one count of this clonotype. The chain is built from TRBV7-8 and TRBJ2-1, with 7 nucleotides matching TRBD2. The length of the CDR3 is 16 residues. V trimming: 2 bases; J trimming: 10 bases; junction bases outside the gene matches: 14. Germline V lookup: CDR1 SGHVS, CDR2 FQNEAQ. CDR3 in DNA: TGTGCCAGCAGCTTACCGGGAGGCGGCGGTACGCAGGAGCAGTTCTTC. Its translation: CASSLPGGGGTQEQFF.

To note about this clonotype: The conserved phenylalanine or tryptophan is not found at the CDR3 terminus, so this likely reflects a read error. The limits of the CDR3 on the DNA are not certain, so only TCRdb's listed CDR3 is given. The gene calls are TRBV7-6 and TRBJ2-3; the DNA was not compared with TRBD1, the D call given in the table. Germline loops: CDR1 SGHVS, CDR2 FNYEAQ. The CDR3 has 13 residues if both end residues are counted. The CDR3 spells CASSPLVPGVHEQ.